This TCR beta chain was identified in a study of blood T cell repertoires in COVID-19. Study details: Sites across the United States, Italy and Spain contributed samples from acute and convalescent COVID-19. Sample material is recorded as cDNA or gDNA derived from T cells, B-cell-depleted T cells, or PBMCs.

This CDR3 contains 16 residues. V was clipped by 7 bases and J by 0 bases; unmatched bases: 9. Germline assignment: CDR1 SNHLY and CDR2 FYNNEI. In the study's own analysis: Amplification of reference gene primers was used by the study to estimate nucleated cell counts. Produced via immunoSEQ multiplex PCR; TCRdb's table is partial and in-frame only. The D gene and trimming were derived from the DNA, and the V and J assignments and clone size from that table. Of approximately 100,000 clones detected, approximately 85% appear once; the ten largest clones hold roughly 6%. The TCR comes from a woman aged 55-69 years with acute or convalescent COVID-19. The specimen sequenced was peripheral blood. This chain uses TRBV2 with TRBJ2-3, with 8 nucleotides matching TRBD2. The CDR3 DNA follows: TGTGCCAGCAAGGGGGTCACGGGAGGGAGCACAGATACGCAGTATTTT. Translated: CASKGVTGGSTDTQYF.